The clone carrying this TCR beta chain was picked up many times. The antigen remains undetermined. The data were taken from a study of molecular identifiers for immune sequencing clone quantification. For bulk TCR libraries, previously described methods and listed TCR primers were used. Each CDR3 protein gets one entry after TCRdb re-called the PCR reads with MiXCR. The sample shows around 460,000 distinct CDR3 sequences, over 20% of them seen only once. Researchers sorted naive CD8 T cells as cells that were CD8+CD4-CCR7+CD45RA+. Study-level findings and limits: Spiked TCR RNA from one Jurkat cell reportedly showed up when mixed among one million naive cells. Whereas naive cells kept under 1% of molecules in clones above 20 RNA copies, such clones held over 98% in effectors.

V was trimmed by 2 bases and J by 4 bases, leaving 7 bases between them. The CDR3 is made up of 13 amino acids. Looked up from germline, CDR1 is MDHEN and CDR2 is SYDVKM. Sequenced: naive CD8+ T cells from blood, with Jurkat cell RNA spiked in. Noted subset: FACS-sorted CD8+CD4-CCR7+CD45RA+ naive T cells. The V call is TRBV28, the J call TRBJ2-3; D is possibly TRBD1 (5 bases). This clonotype originated in a human donor in good health. Some libraries in this study had Jurkat cell RNA spiked in. Written as DNA, the CDR3 is TGTGCCAGCAGTTTACAGGGTCCAGATACGCAGTATTTT. Protein product: CASSLQGPDTQYF.